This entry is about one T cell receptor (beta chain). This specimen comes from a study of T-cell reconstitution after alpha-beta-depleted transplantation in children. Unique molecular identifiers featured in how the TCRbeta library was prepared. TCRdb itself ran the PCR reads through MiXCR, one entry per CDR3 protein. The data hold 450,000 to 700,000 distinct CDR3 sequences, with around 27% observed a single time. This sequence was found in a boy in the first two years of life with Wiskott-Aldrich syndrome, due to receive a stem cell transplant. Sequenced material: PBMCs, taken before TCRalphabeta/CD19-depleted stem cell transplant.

As DNA, the CDR3 is TGTGCCAGCAGCCTCGGGACTAGCGTAACGCAGTATTTT. It translates to CASSLGTSVTQYF. The rearrangement joins TRBV5-5 to TRBJ2-3, with 10 nucleotides matching TRBD2. Germline loops: CDR1 SGHKS, CDR2 YYEKEE (reference sequence). J lost 9 bases, V lost 4 bases, and 5 bases had no gene match. The CDR3 covers 13 residues.